This T cell receptor beta chain derives from a study of cytomegalovirus exposure and HLA in healthy donors. General study results and limits: A few CMV-associated chains were confirmed in vitro to be specific for CMV antigens. Cytomegalovirus status was reportedly diagnosed by the classifier with high sensitivity and specificity.

This clone was counted between two and nine times. Its antigen remains unknown. Here immunoSEQ multiplex PCR was the method, and the copy in TCRdb shows in-frame clones only, minus some. The data contain about 400,000 clones, 86% of them singletons. V dropped 2 bases and J dropped 5; count of bases not matched to a gene: 3. The CDR3 is 16 amino acids. Per germline, CDR1 SGHTA and CDR2 FQGNSA. The donors were members of the approximately 120-subject validation cohort (separate from the approximately 670-subject first cohort). The chain is built from TRBV7-2 and TRBJ2-1; TRBD2 matches 13 bases. This TCR came from a woman younger than 35 in good health and CMV-seronegative. Sequencing input: PBMCs. CDR3 nucleotide sequence: TGTGCCAGCAGCTTATTTGGGACTAGCGGGAACAATGAGCAGTTCTTC. This encodes CASSLFGTSGNNEQFF.